This is a list of T cell receptor beta chains from one sample in a study of T cell changes during pregnancy in multiple sclerosis. The repertoire was sequenced with immunoSEQ multiplex PCR; TCRdb's copy has only in-frame clones and lacks some. The sample yields about 99,000 clones, approximately 93% seen once. The source was peripheral blood, collected after pregnancy. These receptors were obtained from a female donor with multiple sclerosis, enrolled in a pregnancy study. Both conserved end residues are part of each CDR3. D genes are given only for firm matches. Not every row has a clone size; where given, it reads once, few, many or a size class.

j_call	clone_size	v_call	d_call	cdr3_nt	cdr3_aa
TRBJ2-7	.	TRBV19	.	TGTGCCAGTAGCAGACAGGTGCCCTCCTACGAGCAGTACTTC	CASSRQVPSYEQYF
TRBJ2-7	once	TRBV7-9	.	TGTGCCAGCAGCCCCGAGACAGGAGCCTCCTACGAGCAGTACTTC	CASSPETGASYEQYF
TRBJ1-1	.	TRBV7-2	.	TGTGCCAGCAGCACAGGGTTTTTCAGGAACACTGAAGCTTTCTTT	CASSTGFFRNTEAFF
TRBJ2-1	.	TRBV18	.	TGTGCCAGCTCACCAATTTGGGGCGAGAGCTCCTACAATGAGCAGTTCTTC	CASSPIWGESSYNEQFF
TRBJ2-5	.	TRBV27	TRBD2	TGTGCCAGCAGTATCGGGACTAGCGGGTACCCGCTCCAAGAGACCCAGTACTTC	CASSIGTSGYPLQETQYF
TRBJ1-2	.	TRBV28	.	TGTGCCAGCAGTTCCACAATCCTACAGGGTGCTGGCTACACCTTC	CASSSTILQGAGYTF
TRBJ2-3	.	TRBV7-3	.	TGTGCCAGCGGACAGTCCCCTAACGCGCAGTATTTT	CASGQSPNAQYF
TRBJ2-7	.	TRBV15	.	TGTGCCACCAGCAGAGAGCAGGGCTCCTACGAGCAGTACTTC	CATSREQGSYEQYF
TRBJ2-7	.	TRBV10-1	.	TGCGCCAGCAGTGAAATTTCAGGGTGGGGCAGCTCCTACGAGCAGTACTTC	CASSEISGWGSSYEQYF
TRBJ1-1	.	TRBV2	TRBD1	TGTGCCAGCAGTGGTGGACAGGGGAACACTGAAGCTTTCTTT	CASSGGQGNTEAFF
TRBJ2-7	.	TRBV19	.	TGTGCCAGTAGTGCCTTGGGGGGAGAGGAGTTTCCCTACGAGCAGTACTTC	CASSALGGEEFPYEQYF
TRBJ2-1	once	TRBV6-6	TRBD2	TGTGCCAGCAGTCTACGGGGGGGAGGAGGATGGGATGAGCAGTTCTTC	CASSLRGGGGWDEQFF
TRBJ2-2	.	TRBV6-5	TRBD1	TGTGCCAGCACCATAAACAGGGGGCTCGGGGAGCTGTTTTTT	CASTINRGLGELFF
TRBJ1-1	.	TRBV11-2	.	TGTGCCAGCAGCCAGACACAGGACACTGAAGCTTTCTTT	CASSQTQDTEAFF
TRBJ2-4	.	TRBV6-4	TRBD1	TGTGCCAGCAGTGACGGGACAGGGAGGGGCATTCAGTACTTC	CASSDGTGRGIQYF
TRBJ2-7	.	TRBV19	TRBD1	TGTGCCAGTAGTTCCGGGACAGGGGGCCCCTACGAGCAGTACTTC	CASSSGTGGPYEQYF